Listed here are 30 T cell receptor beta chains from one sample, sequenced in a study of shared clonotypes between healthy human individuals. Sequenced by immunoSEQ multiplex PCR; TCRdb stores in-frame clones only, minus some. Of around 690,000 clones listed, 90% were seen once; the top ten hold 34%. Sequencing was done on a sample of memory CD8+ T cells from PBMCs. Subset noted: CD45RO+ cells pooled with CCR7-negative TemRA cells. The source is a man aged 18 to 30 in good health. Some clones in this sample may be carry-over from other donors' samples.

This chain connects TRBV20-1 to TRBJ1-1; perhaps TRBD1 as D (5 bases). Germline V CDR1 and CDR2: DFQATT, SNEGSKA (reference sequence). The CDR3 length is 11 residues. Trimming stripped 5 bases from V and 11 bases from J, with 15 bases between. This chain's CDR3 is CSARLQVEAFF. The CDR3 DNA follows: TGCAGTGCTCGATTACAGGTTGAGGCTTTCTTT.

V is TRBV28 and J is TRBJ2-1; 12 nucleotides align to TRBD2. Trimming cost V 5 bases and J 3 bases; bases outside gene matches: 20. The germline CDR1 and CDR2 sequences are MDHEN and SYDVKM. The CDR3 covers 21 residues. CDR3 DNA sequence: TGTGCCAGCAGTCCCGTGACAGGAGGTGGACTAGCGGGACCTAACTACAATGAGCAGTTCTTC. As protein: CASSPVTGGGLAGPNYNEQFF.

This clone appeared a single time. The CDR3 region has the DNA TGTGCCAGCTCACCACCCTTGAGGTCCTACAATGAGCAGTTCTTC. Translation gives CASSPPLRSYNEQFF. The rearrangement uses TRBV18 and TRBJ2-1, with unresolved D. There are 15 residues in the CDR3. Trimming shortened V by 0 bases and J by 1 base, and 7 bases separated the two germline ends. CDR1 KGHSH and CDR2 LQKENI come from the germline V gene.

The chain recombines TRBV9 with TRBJ2-1, with 11 bases aligning to TRBD2. The CDR3 totals 14 residues. Germline lookup yields CDR1 SGDLS and CDR2 YYNGEE. J gave up 7 bases and V 3 bases, and 3 bases lay outside the gene matches. CDR3 in amino acids: CASSGGTSGNEQFF. CDR3 bases: TGTGCCAGCAGCGGGGGGACTAGCGGAAATGAGCAGTTCTTC.

The chain couples TRBV12-2 to TRBJ2-5; the table assigns TRBD2, which was not confirmed against the DNA. TRBV12-2 constitutes a pseudogene. The CDR3 extends over 13 amino acids. The CDR3 DNA reads as TGTGCAAGTCGCCAAGAACCCGCGGAGACCCAGTACTTC. Protein product: CASRQEPAETQYF.

V gene TRBV28 combines with J gene TRBJ2-1, with D maybe TRBD1 (6 bases). V lost 5 bases and J lost 1, with 18 bases in between. CDR1 is MDHEN and CDR2 is SYDVKM in the germline V gene. The CDR3 consists of 17 residues. The CDR3 spells CASSTGRVQGSYNEQFF. The DNA of the CDR3 is TGTGCCAGCAGTACTGGAAGGGTACAGGGTTCCTACAATGAGCAGTTCTTC.

About this clone itself: Distinct nucleotide sequences in the sample also encode this CDR3. V usage is TRBV9 and J usage is TRBJ2-7; the D is unclear. Trimming cost V 0 bases and J 2 bases, with 9 bases left between them. Germline CDR1 is SGDLS and CDR2 is YYNGEE. This CDR3 region has 14 residues. The CDR3 here is CASSVGGGAYEQYF. In DNA, the CDR3 is TGTGCCAGCAGCGTAGGTGGCGGAGCCTACGAGCAGTACTTC.

The chain recombines TRBV7-9 with TRBJ2-3; the D is unclear. The germline CDR1 and CDR2 sequences are SEHNR and FQNEAQ (reference sequence). The CDR3 contains 16 residues. Between the trimmed V and J ends, which lost 1 base and 0 bases, there was a span of 11 bases. The CDR3 sequence is CASSLGTVISTDTQYF. Here the CDR3 DNA reads TGTGCCAGCAGCTTAGGTACAGTTATTAGCACAGATACGCAGTATTTT.

The gene calls are TRBV11-2 and TRBJ2-3; maybe TRBD2 (5 bases). The CDR3 sequence is 15 residues long. Germline V gives CDR1 SGHAT, CDR2 FQNNGV. The V end was cut by 2 bases, the J end by 4 bases, with 13 bases between. DNA for the CDR3: TGTGCCAGCAGCTTATCTACGGGAAGCGCAGATACGCAGTATTTT. It translates to CASSLSTGSADTQYF.

The chain has TRBV28 and TRBJ2-1; D is uncertain. The CDR3 sequence is 12 residues long. V was pared by 2 bases and J by 10 bases, with 9 bases between. Germline lookup yields CDR1 MDHEN and CDR2 SYDVKM. CDR3 sequence (DNA): TGTGCCAGCAGTTTAACTAAATACGAGCAGTTCTTC. Translated: CASSLTKYEQFF. The full variable domain, in which reference TRBV28 and TRBJ2-1 provide the parts outside the CDR3, is DVKVTQSSRYLVKRTGEKVFLECVQDMDHENMFWYRQDPGLGLRLIYFSYDVKMKEKGDIPEGYSVSREKKERFSLILESASTNQTSMYLCASSLTKYEQFFGPGTRLTVL.

This chain connects TRBV19 to TRBJ1-5; D gene ambiguous. The V gene lost 2 bases and the J gene lost 2 bases, with 16 bases spanning the gap. Germline V gene lookup returns CDR1 LNHDA and CDR2 SQIVND (reference sequence). CDR3 length equals 17 residues. The CDR3 sequence: CASSISEGMGGNQPQHF. CDR3 sequence (DNA): TGTGCCAGTAGTATATCCGAGGGCATGGGCGGCAATCAGCCCCAGCATTTT.

CDR3: CASSQESTITEAFF. DNA for the CDR3: TGCGCCAGCAGCCAAGAGTCCACGATCACTGAAGCTTTCTTT. The rearrangement links TRBV4-1 to TRBJ1-1; D is unresolved. Trimming cost V 0 bases and J 4 bases, with 9 bases left between them. CDR1 is MGHRA, CDR2 YSYEKL, per germline. The CDR3 covers 14 residues.

With regard to this clone: This CDR3 is also generated by other DNA sequences in the sample. This chain uses TRBV4-1 with TRBJ2-7; 10 bases fit TRBD2. This CDR3 region has 14 residues. Germline V gene data show CDR1 as MGHRA and CDR2 as YSYEKL. The ends lost 3 bases at V and 5 bases at J; junction bases unmatched: 4. The CDR3 here is CASSQGLAGDEQYF. The CDR3 DNA follows: TGCGCCAGCAGCCAGGGCCTAGCGGGAGACGAGCAGTACTTC.

The V and J genes are TRBV7-2 and TRBJ2-6, with D perhaps given as TRBD1 or TRBD2 (5 bases each). Germline CDR1 reads SGHTA; CDR2 reads FQGNSA. Trimming removed 3 bases from V and 4 bases from J, with 13 bases in between. CDR3 length equals 16 residues. The CDR3 nucleotides are TGTGCCAGCAGCTTCCGAGGGGTGAAGGGGGCCAACGTCCTGACTTTC. Translation gives CASSFRGVKGANVLTF.

This chain links TRBV7-8 with TRBJ2-3; the D gene is possibly TRBD1 (5 bases). This CDR3 comprises 13 residues. Germline CDR1 is SGHVS and CDR2 is FQNEAQ. V was cut by 0 bases and J by 6 bases, with 7 bases left in between. CDR3 sequence: CASSLARADTQYF. The CDR3 DNA follows: TGTGCCAGCAGCTTAGCCAGGGCGGATACGCAGTATTTT. Complete variable domain (other parts from reference TRBV7-8 and TRBJ2-3): GAGVSQSPRYKVAKRGQDVALRCDPISGHVSLFWYQQALGQGPEFLTYFQNEAQLDKSGLPSDRFFAERPEGSVSTLKIQRTQQEDSAVYLCASSLARADTQYFGPGTRLTVL.

The CDR3 nucleotides are TGCGCCAGCAGCTTGTGGAGGACAGGGCACTACGAGCAGTACTTC. Its translation is CASSLWRTGHYEQYF. This chain joins TRBV5-1 and TRBJ2-7, with 8 bases aligning to TRBD1. This CDR3 contains 15 residues. V gave up 1 base and J gave up 3 bases; unmatched junction bases: 6. Germline V gene lookup returns CDR1 SGHRS and CDR2 YFSETQ.

The chain links TRBV7-9 to TRBJ1-1, with 7 positions matching TRBD1. Germline V CDR1 and CDR2: SEHNR, FQNEAQ (reference sequence). Trimming at V came to 5 bases and at J to 8 bases, leaving 8 bases not matched to a gene. The CDR3 loop spans 13 amino acids. Here the CDR3 DNA reads TGTGCCAGCAGCATACCGGACAGGCCGGAAGCTTTCTTT. Protein product: CASSIPDRPEAFF.

The chain is built from TRBV5-5 and TRBJ1-5; unclear D gene. From germline, CDR1 is SGHKS and CDR2 YYEKEE (reference sequence). This CDR3 is 13 amino acids long. Trimming left V 0 bases short and J 4 bases short, with 5 bases between. CDR3 nucleotide sequence: TGTGCCAGCAGCTTGGGGGCTAATCAGCCCCAGCATTTT. Protein: CASSLGANQPQHF.

V usage is TRBV4-2 and J usage is TRBJ2-5; D is perhaps TRBD2 (5 bases). CDR3 length: 15 amino acids. The germline V gene has CDR1 LGHNA and CDR2 YNFKEQ. Trimming took off 4 bases at V and 1 base at J, with 13 bases between the two ends. The CDR3 is CASSPTVASQETQYF. DNA for the CDR3: TGTGCCAGCAGCCCTACGGTAGCGTCCCAAGAGACCCAGTACTTC.

Turning to this clone: Within the sample, other DNA sequences also encode this same CDR3. V usage is TRBV11-3 and J usage is TRBJ2-1; D is unresolved. CDR3 length: 14 amino acids. Germline CDR1 and CDR2: SGHNT and YENEEA. The V end was cut by 3 bases, the J end by 2 bases, with 8 bases between. Here the CDR3 DNA reads TGTGCCAGCAGCTTTTCCGGGCCCTACAATGAGCAGTTCTTC. Translating gives CASSFSGPYNEQFF.

The chain couples TRBV28 to TRBJ2-5; 9 nucleotides agree with TRBD1. The DNA matches TRBJ2-7 better at its end, which makes the J call doubtful. This CDR3 contains 14 residues. Germline-derived CDR1 and CDR2 are MDHEN and SYDVKM. The CDR3 region is CASSSPGQGGEQYF. The CDR3 DNA reads as TGTGCCAGCAGTTCTCCGGGACAGGGAGGCGAGCAGTACTTC.

The chain couples TRBV6-4 to TRBJ2-3; D call uncertain. CDR3 length: 18 amino acids. Germline-derived CDR1 and CDR2 are MRHNA and SNTAGT. With 4 bases removed from V and 5 bases from J, the gap between germline ends came to 25 bases. This CDR3 reads CASSVERTLSDRKDTQYF. The CDR3 DNA sequence: TGTGCCAGCAGTGTTGAAAGAACACTGTCGGATCGAAAAGATACGCAGTATTTT.

The chain couples TRBV5-1 to TRBJ1-5; D not resolved. Germline CDR1 is SGHRS and CDR2 is YFSETQ. The V end lost 1 base, the J end lost 0 bases, and 8 bases lay between the germline ends. The CDR3 totals 15 residues. The CDR3 DNA sequence: TGCGCCAGCAGCTTGTGGCAGAATAGCAATCAGCCCCAGCATTTT. The encoded protein is CASSLWQNSNQPQHF. The variable domain in full, with the rest retrieved from reference TRBV5-1 and TRBJ1-5, is KAGVTQTPRYLIKTRGQQVTLSCSPISGHRSVSWYQQTPGQGLQFLFEYFSETQRNKGNFPGRFSGRQFSNSRSEMNVSTLELGDSALYLCASSLWQNSNQPQHFGDGTRLSIL.

The chain uses TRBV4-3 and TRBJ2-2; weak D call: TRBD1 (5 bases). V lost 2 bases, J lost 4 bases, and 17 bases lay in between. Germline values: CDR1 LGHNA, CDR2 YSLEER. CDR3 length: 17 residues. CDR3 coding DNA: TGCGCCAGCAGCCAATTTGCCCCAGGACATTTCACCGGGGAGCTGTTTTTT. Protein sequence: CASSQFAPGHFTGELFF.

The V and J genes are TRBV10-3 and TRBJ2-1; perhaps TRBD2 as D (6 bases). The V gene's germline CDR1 is ENHRY and CDR2 SYGVKD. V was pared by 7 bases and J by 0 bases, with 13 bases between. The CDR3 length is 15 residues. As DNA, the CDR3 is TGTGCCATCAAGGGGACTCTCAGCTCCTACAATGAGCAGTTCTTC. Residues: CAIKGTLSSYNEQFF.

The CDR3 region has the DNA TGTGCCAGCAGAGATACGGCCGGGGCCAACGTCCTGACTTTC. Its translation is CASRDTAGANVLTF. The chain combines TRBV9 with TRBJ2-6; no definite D call. Per the germline V gene, CDR1 is SGDLS and CDR2 is YYNGEE. Trimming removed 5 bases from V and 4 bases from J, with 10 bases in between. The CDR3 has 14 residues.

The rearrangement joins TRBV15 to TRBJ2-7, with TRBD1 matching 8 bases. Per germline, CDR1 LNHNV and CDR2 YYDKDF (reference sequence). The CDR3 runs to 15 residues. With 5 bases clipped from V and 1 base from J, the junction kept 7 bases outside the gene matches. The CDR3 coding sequence is TGTGCCACCAGCGGAACCCGACAGGGGTCCTACGAGCAGTACTTC. It is translated as CATSGTRQGSYEQYF.

The chain uses TRBV28 and TRBJ2-1; maybe TRBD1 (5 bases). Germline V gene sequence: CDR1 MDHEN, CDR2 SYDVKM. The CDR3 sequence is 14 residues long. Between the trimmed V and J ends, which lost 3 bases and 6 bases, there was a span of 12 bases. This chain's CDR3 is CASSFLDSTNEQFF. In DNA form, the CDR3 reads TGTGCCAGCAGTTTCCTCGACAGCACCAATGAGCAGTTCTTC.

CDR3 DNA sequence: TGCGCCAGCAGCCAAGACTTTCCAGGGGAGGCCAGGGAAAAACTGTTTTTT. Amino acids: CASSQDFPGEAREKLFF. J is TRBJ1-4 and V is TRBV4-3; D may be TRBD1 (6 bases). The CDR3 covers 17 residues. CDR1 and CDR2 from the germline V gene are LGHNA and YSLEER. V gave up 0 bases and J gave up 8 bases, with 19 bases separating them.

This chain uses TRBV7-3 with TRBJ2-5; D is perhaps TRBD2 (5 bases). This CDR3 spans 14 amino acids. Germline CDR1 is SGHTA and CDR2 is FQGTGA. Trimming pared 5 bases from V and 3 bases from J, leaving 13 bases between. The CDR3 spells CASSPSGLEETQYF. Here the CDR3 DNA reads TGTGCCAGCAGCCCCTCGGGGTTAGAAGAGACCCAGTACTTC.